This passage covers 27 T cell receptor beta chains from one sample sequenced in a study of T cells in narcolepsy. Repertoires were generated with immunoSEQ multiplex PCR, while TCRdb's copy carries only in-frame clones and drops some. This sample yields 25,000 to 35,000 clones, of which 87% are seen a single time; approximately 1% belongs to the top ten. What was sequenced was memory (CD45RA-) CD4+ T cells from blood. The source is a human donor in good health.

The V gene is TRBV6-1, the J gene TRBJ2-7; no clear D. V lost 4 bases, J lost 4 bases, and 11 bases lay in between. The CDR3 runs to 13 residues. The germline V gene has CDR1 MNHNS and CDR2 SASEGT. This CDR3 is CASSGGPRYEQYF. The CDR3 coding sequence is TGTGCCAGCAGTGGAGGCCCCCGATACGAGCAGTACTTC.

The chain links TRBV6-1 to TRBJ2-7, with D unclear. V lost 5 bases and J 5 bases, leaving 7 bases between the germline ends. Germline lookup yields CDR1 MNHNS and CDR2 SASEGT. The length of the CDR3 is 11 residues. CDR3 DNA: TGTGCCAGCAGTCCCCTTCACGAGCAGTACTTC. Its protein is CASSPLHEQYF.

The chain combines TRBV10-3 with TRBJ1-5; D is ambiguous. Trimming took off 2 bases at V and 5 bases at J, with 10 bases between the two ends. From germline, CDR1 is ENHRY and CDR2 SYGVKD. The CDR3 sequence is 14 residues long. CDR3 sequence reads: CAISEGWSDQPQHF. The CDR3 nucleotides are TGTGCCATCAGTGAGGGATGGTCTGATCAGCCCCAGCATTTT.

The chain links TRBV27 to TRBJ1-2; possible D gene TRBD1, 5 bases. The CDR3 is 16 residues long. Germline assignment: CDR1 MNHEY and CDR2 SMNVEV (reference sequence). The V end was cut by 5 bases, the J end by 4 bases, with 20 bases between. CDR3 coding DNA: TGTGCCAGCAGTCCTAGACCGACAGCTACCTTCTATGGCTACACCTTC. Residues: CASSPRPTATFYGYTF.

This clone was picked up one time. The gene calls are TRBV6-1 and TRBJ2-5; the D gene is possibly TRBD2 (5 bases). CDR3 length: 12 residues. Germline lookup yields CDR1 MNHNS and CDR2 SASEGT. Deletions cut 2 bases from V and 11 bases from J, with 12 bases between. CDR3 DNA sequence: TGTGCCAGCAGTGAATTAGGGAGAGAGCAGTACTTC. Amino acids: CASSELGREQYF.

V gene TRBV6-6 combines with J gene TRBJ1-1; no clear D. The V gene's germline CDR1 is MNHNY and CDR2 SVGAGI (reference sequence). V lost 11 bases and J 3 bases, leaving 13 bases between the germline ends. This CDR3 is built from 12 residues. For the CDR3, the DNA is TGTGCCGTCAAAGCGGGCTACACTGAAGCTTTCTTT. Protein product: CAVKAGYTEAFF.

The CDR3 sequence: CASSLPTGGPGYGYTF. The CDR3 nucleotides read TGTGCCAGCAGCTTGCCTACAGGGGGCCCGGGGTATGGCTACACCTTC. The chain couples TRBV5-6 to TRBJ1-2; TRBD1 agrees at 9 bases. The V segment lost 1 base and the J segment 5 bases; nucleotides outside the gene matches: 9. Germline loops: CDR1 SGHDT, CDR2 YYEEEE. The CDR3 extends over 16 amino acids.

The CDR3 sequence is CASSSSTGGNTEAFF. The CDR3 region has the DNA TGTGCCAGTAGTAGTAGCACAGGAGGTAACACTGAAGCTTTCTTT. The rearrangement joins TRBV19 to TRBJ1-1, with D possibly TRBD1 on 5 matching bases. The CDR3 consists of 15 residues. The V end lost 4 bases, the J end lost 2 bases, and 14 bases lay between the germline ends. In germline, CDR1 is LNHDA, CDR2 SQIVND (reference sequence).

This chain joins TRBV28 and TRBJ1-5; D is perhaps TRBD1 (5 bases). The V end lost 4 bases, the J end lost 2 bases, and 12 bases lay between the germline ends. This CDR3 is built from 15 residues. The germline gives CDR1 MDHEN, CDR2 SYDVKM. CDR3: CASSSMGQGNQPQHF. The CDR3 nucleotides are TGTGCCAGCAGTTCTATGGGGCAGGGCAATCAGCCCCAGCATTTT.

V usage is TRBV7-3 and J usage is TRBJ1-1, with TRBD1 matching 9 bases. V lost 2 bases, J lost 5 bases, and 9 bases stayed unmatched. CDR1 and CDR2 (germline): SGHTA, FQGTGA. This CDR3 has 16 residues. The CDR3 spells CASSLGPGTGYTEAFF. The CDR3, as DNA: TGTGCCAGCAGCTTAGGGCCCGGGACAGGGTATACTGAAGCTTTCTTT.

The chain carries TRBV28 and TRBJ1-4; possible D gene TRBD1, 6 bases. V lost 2 bases and J lost 4, with 8 bases in between. Germline V gene lookup returns CDR1 MDHEN and CDR2 SYDVKM. CDR3 size: 14 residues. The CDR3 bases are TGTGCCAGCAGTTTACAGGGGATTAATGAAAAACTGTTTTTT. Translation: CASSLQGINEKLFF.

The rearrangement joins TRBV11-2 to TRBJ2-1, with 11 positions matching TRBD2. Germline CDR1 SGHAT, CDR2 FQNNGV. With V trimmed by 5 bases and J by 8 bases, 8 bases remained unmatched. The CDR3 consists of 15 residues. CDR3 in amino acids: CASSQIAGGGDEQFF. The CDR3 region has the DNA TGTGCCAGCAGCCAAATAGCGGGAGGGGGGGATGAGCAGTTCTTC.

As concerns this clone: At the DNA level, this CDR3 is encoded by other sequences in the same sample as well. The CDR3 spells CASSFRTGYEQYF. The DNA of the CDR3 is TGTGCCAGCAGCTTTCGGACGGGCTACGAGCAGTACTTC. This chain joins TRBV11-3 and TRBJ2-7; D unresolved. The CDR3 has 13 amino acids. V was pared by 3 bases and J by 3 bases, with 9 bases between. Germline CDR1 reads SGHNT; CDR2 reads YENEEA.

V gene TRBV6-5 combines with J gene TRBJ2-7; 8 nucleotides match TRBD1. The CDR3 loop spans 13 amino acids. Germline V gene data show CDR1 as MNHEY and CDR2 as SVGAGI. Trimming took 5 bases from V and 9 from J; bases not matched to a gene: 9. The CDR3 region has the DNA TGTGCCAGCAGTGGACAGGGAATCGGGGGGCAGTACTTC. Translation gives CASSGQGIGGQYF.

This clone was seen a handful of times. The chain employs TRBV6-6 and TRBJ1-5; the D gene is possibly TRBD1 (5 bases). The CDR3 loop spans 15 amino acids. Trimming removed 5 bases from V and 3 bases from J, with 14 bases in between. Looked up from germline, CDR1 is MNHNY and CDR2 is SVGAGI (reference sequence). The CDR3 DNA is TGTGCCAGCAGTGGCTCGGCAGGGCCCAATCAGCCCCAGCATTTT. This encodes CASSGSAGPNQPQHF.

This clone was counted once. V usage is TRBV5-1 and J usage is TRBJ1-1; D is ambiguous. V lost 3 bases and J lost 3, with 15 bases in between. There are 15 residues in the CDR3. The germline V gene has CDR1 SGHRS and CDR2 YFSETQ. CDR3 DNA sequence: TGCGCCAGCAGCTCGGTTGGCGACACATACACTGAAGCTTTCTTT. Protein product: CASSSVGDTYTEAFF.

This clone was observed a few times. The rearrangement joins TRBV6-1 to TRBJ2-2; the match to TRBD2 covers 8 bases. The ends lost 6 bases at V and 5 bases at J; junction bases unmatched: 2. This CDR3 comprises 13 residues. The germline gives CDR1 MNHNS, CDR2 SASEGT. CDR3 DNA: TGTGCCAGCAGGGAGCGGGGGACCGGGGAGCTGTTTTTT. Amino acid sequence: CASRERGTGELFF.

J is TRBJ2-6 and V is TRBV9; 16 nucleotides agree with TRBD2. The CDR3 totals 20 residues. Trimming at V came to 3 bases and at J to 0 bases, leaving 6 bases not matched to a gene. The V gene's germline CDR1 is SGDLS and CDR2 YYNGEE. CDR3 coding DNA: TGTGCCAGCAGCGCCGGGACTAGCGGGAGGGTCCTCTCTGGGGCCAACGTCCTGACTTTC. Amino acids: CASSAGTSGRVLSGANVLTF.

The chain combines TRBV9 with TRBJ1-6, with TRBD1 matching 7 bases. The length of the CDR3 is 15 residues. From germline, CDR1 is SGDLS and CDR2 YYNGEE. V shed 1 base and J 7 bases; nucleotides not matched to a gene: 5. The CDR3 DNA follows: TGTGCCAGCAGCGTAAAGACAGGGCCAAATTCACCCCTCCACTTT. Protein sequence: CASSVKTGPNSPLHF.

This clone turned up a few times. The chain carries TRBV27 and TRBJ1-2, with unresolved D. CDR3 size: 14 residues. Trimming stripped 5 bases from V and 8 bases from J, with 18 bases between. CDR1 MNHEY and CDR2 SMNVEV come from the germline V gene (reference sequence). The CDR3 loop reads CASSPRRGSLGYTF. The CDR3, as DNA: TGTGCCAGCAGTCCGAGACGGGGTTCTCTCGGCTACACCTTC.

The V gene is TRBV2, the J gene TRBJ2-7; TRBD2 might be the D (7 bases). V was shortened by 4 bases and J by 2 bases, with 12 bases between the two germline ends. The germline gives CDR1 SNHLY, CDR2 FYNNEI. The CDR3 sequence is 14 residues long. The CDR3 DNA reads as TGTGCCAGCAGTGCAGGGGAGGGACCCTACGAGCAGTACTTC. It translates to CASSAGEGPYEQYF.

This clone was seen only a few times. The J gene is TRBJ2-2, the V gene TRBV19; D is unclear. Germline CDR1 is LNHDA and CDR2 is SQIVND (reference sequence). Trimming left V 9 bases short and J 4 bases short, with 12 bases between. The CDR3 runs 13 residues. CDR3 DNA sequence: TGTGCCAGCAGGTCTTATGGCACCGGGGAGCTGTTTTTT. It is translated as CASRSYGTGELFF.

This rearrangement joins TRBV4-1 to TRBJ2-1; 8 bases match TRBD2. The V gene's germline CDR1 is MGHRA and CDR2 YSYEKL. CDR3 length: 18 amino acids. V was clipped by 0 bases and J by 6 bases; unmatched bases: 13. The chain's CDR3 is CASSQDGPGTRAGNEQFF. CDR3 in DNA: TGCGCCAGCAGCCAAGATGGCCCTGGGACTAGAGCTGGCAATGAGCAGTTCTTC.

This chain links TRBV14 with TRBJ1-2, with D uncertain. CDR1 SGHDN and CDR2 FVKESK come from the germline V gene. The CDR3 extends over 13 amino acids. The germline V and J ends were trimmed by 1 base and 8 bases, with 11 bases remaining between them. CDR3 loop: CASSQGWNSGYTF. CDR3 in DNA: TGTGCCAGCAGCCAAGGTTGGAACAGCGGCTACACCTTC.

The V gene is TRBV2, the J gene TRBJ2-2; maybe TRBD1 (5 bases). Germline loops: CDR1 SNHLY, CDR2 FYNNEI. Trimming removed 2 bases from V and 8 bases from J, with 15 bases in between. The length of the CDR3 is 15 residues. CDR3 amino acids: CASSELTGGGGELFF. The CDR3 coding sequence is TGTGCCAGCAGTGAATTAACAGGTGGCGGTGGGGAGCTGTTTTTT.

This clone was recorded only once. The gene calls are TRBV2 and TRBJ1-1, with 7 nucleotides matching TRBD1. V lost 10 bases to trimming and J lost 4 bases; unmatched junction nucleotides: 9. Germline V lookup: CDR1 SNHLY, CDR2 FYNNEI. The CDR3 is 13 residues long. As DNA, the CDR3 is TGTGCCATCCAGGAGGGGGCCAGCACTGAAGCTTTCTTT. This encodes CAIQEGASTEAFF.

This CDR3 reads CASSYRTGSSYNEQFF. In DNA, the CDR3 is TGTGCCAGCAGCTACCGGACGGGGAGCTCCTACAATGAGCAGTTCTTC. This rearrangement joins TRBV7-2 to TRBJ2-1, with D tentatively TRBD2 (5 bases). Germline lookup yields CDR1 SGHTA and CDR2 FQGNSA. V was shortened by 4 bases and J by 0 bases, with 13 bases between the two germline ends. CDR3 length: 16 amino acids.